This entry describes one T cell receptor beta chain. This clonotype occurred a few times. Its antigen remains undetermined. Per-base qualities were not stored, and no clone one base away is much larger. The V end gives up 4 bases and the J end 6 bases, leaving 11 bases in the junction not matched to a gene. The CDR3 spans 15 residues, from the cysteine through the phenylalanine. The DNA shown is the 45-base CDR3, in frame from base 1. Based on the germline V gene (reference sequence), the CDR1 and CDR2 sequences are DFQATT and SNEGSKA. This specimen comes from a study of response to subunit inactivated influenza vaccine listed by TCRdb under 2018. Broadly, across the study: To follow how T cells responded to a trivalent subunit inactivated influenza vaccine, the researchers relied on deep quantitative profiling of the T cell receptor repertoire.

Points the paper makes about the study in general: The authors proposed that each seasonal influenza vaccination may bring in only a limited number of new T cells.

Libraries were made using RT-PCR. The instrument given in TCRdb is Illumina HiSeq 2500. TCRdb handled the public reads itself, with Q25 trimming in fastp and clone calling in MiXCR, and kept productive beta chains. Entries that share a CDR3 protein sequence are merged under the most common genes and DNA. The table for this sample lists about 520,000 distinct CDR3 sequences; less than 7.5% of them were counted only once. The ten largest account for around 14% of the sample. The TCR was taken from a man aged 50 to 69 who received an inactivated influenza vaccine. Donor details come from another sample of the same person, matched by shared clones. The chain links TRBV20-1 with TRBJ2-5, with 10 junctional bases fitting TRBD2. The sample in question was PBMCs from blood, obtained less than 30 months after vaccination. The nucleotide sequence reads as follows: TGCAGTGCTACTTCGATAAGCGGGGGGGCCAAGACCCAGTACTTC. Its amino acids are CSATSISGGAKTQYF.